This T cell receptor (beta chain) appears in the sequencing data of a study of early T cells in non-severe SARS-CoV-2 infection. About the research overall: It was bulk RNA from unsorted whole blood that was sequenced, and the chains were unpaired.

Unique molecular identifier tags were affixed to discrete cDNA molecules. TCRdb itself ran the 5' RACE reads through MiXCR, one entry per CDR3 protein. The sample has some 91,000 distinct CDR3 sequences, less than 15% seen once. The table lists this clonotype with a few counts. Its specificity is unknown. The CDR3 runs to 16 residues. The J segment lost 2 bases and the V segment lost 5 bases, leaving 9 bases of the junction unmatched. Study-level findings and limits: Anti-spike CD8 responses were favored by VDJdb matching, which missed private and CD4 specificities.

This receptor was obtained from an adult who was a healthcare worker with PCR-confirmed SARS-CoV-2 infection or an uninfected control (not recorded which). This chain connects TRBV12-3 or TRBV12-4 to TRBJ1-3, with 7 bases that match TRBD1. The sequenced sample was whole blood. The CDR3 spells CASSPKRQGTGNTIYF. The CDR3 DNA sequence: TGTGCCAGCAGTCCGAAGAGACAGGGAACTGGAAACACCATATATTTT.